Following are 18 T cell receptor beta chains from one sample sequenced in a study of beta chain features in type 1 diabetes. Sequencing targeted expressed TCRB transcripts, as all isolated RNA had been reverse transcribed. Clones were sequenced by immunoSEQ multiplex PCR, and TCRdb holds only the in-frame ones, with some missing. The profile shows around 450,000 clones, 10% to 12% of them singletons. The sample was naive CD4+ T cells from blood. The receptor set was obtained from a woman between 18 and 29 years old in good health.

The CDR3 loop reads CASRQQGPTGELFF. Written as DNA, the CDR3 is TGTGCCAGCAGGCAACAGGGACCCACCGGGGAGCTGTTTTTT. The chain recombines TRBV2 with TRBJ2-2; D is possibly TRBD1 (6 bases). CDR1 is SNHLY, CDR2 FYNNEI, per germline. V lost 6 bases and J lost 4, with 12 bases in between. CDR3 size: 14 residues.

The genes are TRBV25-1 and TRBJ1-2; no clear D. Germline loops: CDR1 MGHDK, CDR2 SYGVNS. The V gene lost 4 bases and the J gene lost 1 base, with 10 bases spanning the gap. The CDR3 runs 14 residues. The CDR3 reads CASSVSGINYGYTF. The CDR3 bases are TGTGCCAGCAGTGTCTCGGGAATTAACTATGGCTACACCTTC.

The chain couples TRBV29-1 to TRBJ2-5; D may correspond to TRBD1 or TRBD2 (6 bases each). Trimming took off 5 bases at V and 5 bases at J, with 15 bases between the two ends. CDR1 and CDR2 (germline): SQVTM, ANQGSEA. The CDR3 extends over 13 amino acids. In DNA, the CDR3 is TGCAGCGTTTCCCCCCGGGGGCTTGAGACCCAGTACTTC. Translated, it gives CSVSPRGLETQYF.

In its sample, this clone was seen a few times. The rearrangement uses TRBV13 and TRBJ2-5; D is perhaps TRBD1 or TRBD2 (5 bases each). The CDR3 covers 15 residues. V lost 0 bases and J lost 2, with 10 bases in between. Germline CDR1 is PRHDT and CDR2 is FYEKMQ (reference sequence). The chain's CDR3 is CASSLGRWGQETQYF. CDR3 coding DNA: TGTGCCAGCAGCTTAGGCCGATGGGGGCAAGAGACCCAGTACTTC.

This clone was observed a handful of times. V gene TRBV21-1 combines with J gene TRBJ2-1; no DNA check was done on the table's D call, TRBD1. TRBV21-1 is given as a pseudogene. The CDR3 extends over 19 amino acids. In nucleotides, the CDR3 is TGTGCCAGCAGCTACGCGTCAGGGGGACACGGGAATCCAGGGGATGAGCAGTTCTTC. This translates into CASSYASGGHGNPGDEQFF.

V usage is TRBV4-3 and J usage is TRBJ2-3; TRBD2 aligns across 10 bases. V lost 0 bases, J lost 4 bases, and 7 bases stayed unmatched. CDR1 is LGHNA, CDR2 YSLEER, per germline. The CDR3 length is 17 residues. CDR3 loop: CASSQEGASGGSDTQYF. CDR3 in DNA: TGCGCCAGCAGCCAAGAAGGCGCTAGCGGGGGTTCAGATACGCAGTATTTT.

The rearrangement uses TRBV19 and TRBJ2-1, with 9 bases that match TRBD1. Germline CDR1 and CDR2: LNHDA and SQIVND (reference sequence). V shed 2 bases and J 5 bases; nucleotides not matched to a gene: 1. This CDR3 is 14 amino acids long. The CDR3 region is CASSIWTGDNEQFF. The CDR3 DNA reads TGTGCCAGTAGTATATGGACAGGGGACAATGAGCAGTTCTTC.

This clone was recorded a few times. This sequence joins TRBV9 and TRBJ2-7; TRBD1 matches at 9 bases. Looked up from germline, CDR1 is SGDLS and CDR2 is YYNGEE. V was pared by 4 bases and J by 6 bases, with 11 bases of the junction left unmatched. This CDR3 has 15 residues. DNA of the CDR3: TGTGCCAGCAGCCCTGACAGGGGGGCAAGAGGCGAGCAGTACTTC. It yields the protein CASSPDRGARGEQYF.

The gene calls are TRBV4-3 and TRBJ2-4, with a weak D call TRBD1 (5 bases). In germline, CDR1 is LGHNA, CDR2 YSLEER. The V end lost 4 bases, the J end lost 0 bases, and 10 bases lay between the germline ends. This CDR3 comprises 15 residues. This CDR3 is CASSPSTVAKNIQYF. The CDR3 DNA follows: TGCGCCAGCAGCCCATCGACAGTAGCCAAAAACATTCAGTACTTC.

Of note for this clone: Other DNA sequences within the sample encode an identical CDR3. The chain links TRBV9 to TRBJ2-2; no clear D gene. The CDR3 sequence is 14 residues long. V lost 0 bases, J lost 2 bases, and 5 bases lay in between. CDR1 and CDR2 from the germline V gene are SGDLS and YYNGEE. The CDR3 sequence: CASSVVGNTGELFF. Written as DNA, the CDR3 is TGTGCCAGCAGCGTAGTGGGAAACACCGGGGAGCTGTTTTTT.

This clone showed up just a few times. The rearrangement links TRBV29-1 to TRBJ2-2, with 8 bases matching TRBD2. Losses at the gene ends were 6 bases for V and 4 bases for J; bases not matched to a gene: 7. The length of the CDR3 is 14 residues. Germline V gene data show CDR1 as SQVTM and CDR2 as ANQGSEA. CDR3 amino acids: CSVREGSFTGELFF. CDR3 bases: TGCAGCGTACGGGAGGGGTCGTTCACCGGGGAGCTGTTTTTT.

The chain combines TRBV27 with TRBJ1-1, with D tentatively TRBD1 (6 bases). V was shortened by 8 bases and J by 3 bases, with 16 bases between the two germline ends. This CDR3 spans 14 amino acids. Per germline, CDR1 MNHEY and CDR2 SMNVEV (reference sequence). The CDR3, as DNA: TGTGCCAGCTGGGGGGGCACTATTTACACTGAAGCTTTCTTT. Its translation is CASWGGTIYTEAFF.

V usage is TRBV27 and J usage is TRBJ2-6; D is possibly TRBD1 or TRBD2 (6 bases each). The CDR3 runs 16 residues. V lost 7 bases to trimming and J lost 4 bases, with 17 bases between them. Germline V lookup: CDR1 MNHEY, CDR2 SMNVEV (reference sequence). CDR3 sequence: CASKRTGAAGANVLTF. CDR3 in DNA: TGTGCCAGCAAGAGGACGGGGGCTGCAGGGGCCAACGTCCTGACTTTC. Full variable domain (missing parts from reference TRBV27 and TRBJ2-6): EAQVTQNPRYLITVTGKKLTVTCSQNMNHEYMSWYRQDPGLGLRQIYYSMNVEVTDKGDVPEGYKVSRKEKRNFPLILESPSPNQTSLYFCASKRTGAAGANVLTFGAGSRLTVL.

This clone was detected only a few times. The same CDR3 is also encoded by other DNA sequences in this sample. This sequence joins TRBV7-9 and TRBJ2-3; D gene unclear. Trimming left V 5 bases short and J 6 bases short, with 6 bases between. CDR3 length: 11 residues. Per the germline V gene, CDR1 is SEHNR and CDR2 is FQNEAQ (reference sequence). The CDR3 is CASSSLDTQYF. DNA for the CDR3: TGTGCCAGCAGCAGTTTGGATACGCAGTATTTT. Together with reference TRBV7-9 and TRBJ2-3, the CDR3 gives the full variable domain: DTGVSQNPRHKITKRGQNVTFRCDPISEHNRLYWYRQTLGQGPEFLTYFQNEAQLEKSRLLSDRFSAERPKGSFSTLEIQRTEQGDSAMYLCASSSLDTQYFGPGTRLTVL.

The chain carries TRBV11-3 and TRBJ1-1; TRBD1 is a possible D gene (6 bases). V lost 0 bases to trimming and J lost 3 bases, with 8 bases between them. CDR1 is SGHNT, CDR2 YENEEA, per germline. The CDR3 length is 14 residues. As DNA, the CDR3 is TGTGCCAGCAGCTTAGAACAGGGATACACTGAAGCTTTCTTT. Translated, it gives CASSLEQGYTEAFF.

The rearrangement uses TRBV23-1 and TRBJ2-5; D perhaps matches TRBD1 (5 bases). TRBV23-1 is an ORF; its function is uncertain. The ends were cut back, 0 bases at V and 14 bases at J, with 16 bases in the middle. CDR3 length: 13 amino acids. The CDR3: CASSQSCVRALYF. CDR3 nucleotide sequence: TGCGCCAGCAGTCAATCTTGTGTCAGGGCCCTCTACTTC.

This chain joins TRBV13 and TRBJ1-1; D remains ambiguous. V was cut by 4 bases and J by 1 base, with 10 bases left in between. This CDR3 contains 14 residues. CDR1 and CDR2 (germline): PRHDT, FYEKMQ (reference sequence). The CDR3, as DNA: TGTGCCAGCAGCTCCCGTCGGGGGAACACTGAAGCTTTCTTT. Protein: CASSSRRGNTEAFF.

This clone has only a few counts. The genes are TRBV7-9 and TRBJ1-1; D gene unclear. The CDR3 runs 13 residues. Between the trimmed V and J ends, which lost 4 bases and 3 bases, there was a span of 9 bases. Germline values: CDR1 SEHNR, CDR2 FQNEAQ (reference sequence). DNA of the CDR3: TGTGCCAGCAGCTATGTAGAGGACACTGAAGCTTTCTTT. It translates to CASSYVEDTEAFF.